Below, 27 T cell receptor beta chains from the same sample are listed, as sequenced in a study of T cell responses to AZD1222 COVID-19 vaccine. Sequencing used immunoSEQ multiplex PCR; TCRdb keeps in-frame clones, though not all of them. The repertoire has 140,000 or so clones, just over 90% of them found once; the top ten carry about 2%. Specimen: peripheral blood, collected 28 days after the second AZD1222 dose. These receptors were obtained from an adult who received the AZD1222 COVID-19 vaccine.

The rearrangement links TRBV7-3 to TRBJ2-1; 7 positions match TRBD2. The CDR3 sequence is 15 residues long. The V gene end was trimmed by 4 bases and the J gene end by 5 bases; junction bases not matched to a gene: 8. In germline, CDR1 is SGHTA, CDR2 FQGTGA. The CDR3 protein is CASSYAGLTNNEQFF. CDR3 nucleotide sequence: TGTGCCAGCAGCTATGCGGGACTAACTAACAATGAGCAGTTCTTC.

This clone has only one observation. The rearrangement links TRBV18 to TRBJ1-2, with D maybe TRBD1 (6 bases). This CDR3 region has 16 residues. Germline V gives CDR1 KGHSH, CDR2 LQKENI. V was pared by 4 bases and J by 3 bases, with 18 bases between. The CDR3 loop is CASSLSRGENDYGYTF. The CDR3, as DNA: TGTGCCAGCTCACTCTCGAGGGGGGAGAATGACTATGGCTACACCTTC.

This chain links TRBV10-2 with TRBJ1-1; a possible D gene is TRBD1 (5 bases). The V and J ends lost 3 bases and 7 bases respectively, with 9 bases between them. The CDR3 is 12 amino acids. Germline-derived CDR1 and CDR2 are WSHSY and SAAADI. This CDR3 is CASSEYGGEAFF. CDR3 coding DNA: TGCGCCAGCAGTGAATACGGGGGTGAAGCTTTCTTT.

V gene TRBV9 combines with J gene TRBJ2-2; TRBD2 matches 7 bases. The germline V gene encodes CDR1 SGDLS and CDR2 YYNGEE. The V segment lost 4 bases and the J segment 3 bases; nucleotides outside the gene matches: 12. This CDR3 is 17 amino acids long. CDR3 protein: CASSTGREEVDTGELFF. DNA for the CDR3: TGTGCCAGCAGCACAGGACGGGAGGAGGTGGACACCGGGGAGCTGTTTTTT.

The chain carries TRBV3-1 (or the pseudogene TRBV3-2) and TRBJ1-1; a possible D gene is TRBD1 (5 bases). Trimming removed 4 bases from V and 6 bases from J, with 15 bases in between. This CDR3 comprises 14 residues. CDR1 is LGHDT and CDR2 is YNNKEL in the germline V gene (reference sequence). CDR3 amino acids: CASSPIRRGAEAFF. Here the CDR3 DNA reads TGTGCCAGCAGCCCAATTCGGCGGGGGGCTGAAGCTTTCTTT.

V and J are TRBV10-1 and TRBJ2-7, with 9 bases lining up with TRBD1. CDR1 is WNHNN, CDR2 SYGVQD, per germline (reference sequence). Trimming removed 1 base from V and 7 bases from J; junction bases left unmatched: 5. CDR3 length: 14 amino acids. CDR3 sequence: CASSELGQGGEQYF. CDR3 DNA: TGCGCCAGCAGTGAGTTGGGACAGGGTGGAGAGCAGTACTTC.

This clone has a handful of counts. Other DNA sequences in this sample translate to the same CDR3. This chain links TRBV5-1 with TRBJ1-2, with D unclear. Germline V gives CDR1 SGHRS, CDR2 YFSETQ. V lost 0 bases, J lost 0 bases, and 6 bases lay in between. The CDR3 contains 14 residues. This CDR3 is CASSLESPNYGYTF. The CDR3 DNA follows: TGCGCCAGCAGCTTGGAGTCCCCTAACTATGGCTACACCTTC.

The CDR3 here is CATSRSRGGSQPQHF. Here the CDR3 DNA reads TGTGCCACCAGCAGATCAAGGGGTGGATCTCAGCCCCAGCATTTT. The rearrangement links TRBV15 to TRBJ1-5; maybe TRBD1 (5 bases). Trimming shortened V by 2 bases and J by 6 bases, and 14 bases separated the two germline ends. Germline CDR1 and CDR2: LNHNV and YYDKDF (reference sequence). The CDR3 sequence is 15 residues long.

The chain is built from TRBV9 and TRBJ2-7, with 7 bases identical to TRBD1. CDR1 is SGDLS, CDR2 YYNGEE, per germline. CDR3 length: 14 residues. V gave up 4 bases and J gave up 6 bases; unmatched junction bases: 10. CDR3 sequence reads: CASSIRQGQGEQYF. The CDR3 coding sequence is TGTGCCAGCAGCATCCGACAGGGTCAGGGCGAGCAGTACTTC.

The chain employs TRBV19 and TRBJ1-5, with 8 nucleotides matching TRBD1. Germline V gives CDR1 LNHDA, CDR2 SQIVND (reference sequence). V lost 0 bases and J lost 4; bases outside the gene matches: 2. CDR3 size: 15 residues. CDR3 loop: CASSIDRTGNQPQHF. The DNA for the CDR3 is TGTGCCAGTAGTATAGACCGGACAGGGAATCAGCCCCAGCATTTT.

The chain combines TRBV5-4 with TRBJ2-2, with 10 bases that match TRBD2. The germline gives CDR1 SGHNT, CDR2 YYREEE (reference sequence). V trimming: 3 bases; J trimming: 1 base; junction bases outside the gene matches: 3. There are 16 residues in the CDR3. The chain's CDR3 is CASSSGLAKNTGELFF. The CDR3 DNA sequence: TGTGCCAGCAGCTCGGGACTAGCGAAGAACACCGGGGAGCTGTTTTTT. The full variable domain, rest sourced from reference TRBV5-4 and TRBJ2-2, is ETGVTQSPTHLIKTRGQQVTLRCSSQSGHNTVSWYQQALGQGPQFIFQYYREEENGRGNFPPRFSGLQFPNYSSELNVNALELDDSALYLCASSSGLAKNTGELFFGEGSRLTVL.

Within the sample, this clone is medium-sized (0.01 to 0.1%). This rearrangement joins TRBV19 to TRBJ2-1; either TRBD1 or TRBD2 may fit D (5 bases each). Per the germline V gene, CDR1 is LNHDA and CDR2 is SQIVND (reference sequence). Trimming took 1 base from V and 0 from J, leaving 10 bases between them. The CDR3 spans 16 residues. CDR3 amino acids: CASSIGWGSSYNEQFF. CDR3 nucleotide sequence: TGTGCCAGTAGTATAGGGTGGGGGAGCTCCTACAATGAGCAGTTCTTC.

The CDR3 sequence: CASSPSGNEQFF. In DNA, the CDR3 is TGTGCCAGCAGTCCCTCCGGGAATGAGCAGTTCTTC. This chain joins TRBV12-3 or TRBV12-4 and TRBJ2-1; D is uncertain. This CDR3 has 12 amino acids. V was trimmed by 5 bases and J by 7 bases, leaving 9 bases between them.

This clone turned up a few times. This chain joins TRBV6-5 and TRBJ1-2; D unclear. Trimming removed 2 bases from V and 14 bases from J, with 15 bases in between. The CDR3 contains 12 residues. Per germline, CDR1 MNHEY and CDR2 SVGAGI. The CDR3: CASSYRLAGLTF. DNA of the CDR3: TGTGCCAGCAGTTACCGCCTAGCGGGGTTAACCTTC.

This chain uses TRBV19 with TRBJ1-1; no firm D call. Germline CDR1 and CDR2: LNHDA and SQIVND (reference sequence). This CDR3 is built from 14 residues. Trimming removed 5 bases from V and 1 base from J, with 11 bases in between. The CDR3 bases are TGTGCCAGTAGTCAATGGACGGGGAACACTGAAGCTTTCTTT. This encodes CASSQWTGNTEAFF. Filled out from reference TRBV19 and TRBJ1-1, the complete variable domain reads DGGITQSPKYLFRKEGQNVTLSCEQNLNHDAMYWYRQDPGQGLRLIYYSQIVNDFQKGDIAEGYSVSREKKESFPLTVTSAQKNPTAFYLCASSQWTGNTEAFFGQGTRLTVV.

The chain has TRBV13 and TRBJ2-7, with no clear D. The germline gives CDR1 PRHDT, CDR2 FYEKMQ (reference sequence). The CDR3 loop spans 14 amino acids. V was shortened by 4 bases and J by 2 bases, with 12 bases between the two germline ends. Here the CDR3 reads CASSSRSSPYEQYF. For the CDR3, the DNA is TGTGCCAGCAGCTCCAGGTCGAGCCCCTACGAGCAGTACTTC.

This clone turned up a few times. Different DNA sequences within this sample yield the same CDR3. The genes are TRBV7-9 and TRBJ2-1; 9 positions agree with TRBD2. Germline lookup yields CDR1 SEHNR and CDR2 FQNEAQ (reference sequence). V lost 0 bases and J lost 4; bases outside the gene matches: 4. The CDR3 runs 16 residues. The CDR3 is CASSLALAGTYNEQFF. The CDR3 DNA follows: TGTGCCAGCAGCTTAGCCCTAGCGGGGACATACAATGAGCAGTTCTTC. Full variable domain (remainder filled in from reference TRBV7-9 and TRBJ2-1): DTGVSQNPRHKITKRGQNVTFRCDPISEHNRLYWYRQTLGQGPEFLTYFQNEAQLEKSRLLSDRFSAERPKGSFSTLEIQRTEQGDSAMYLCASSLALAGTYNEQFFGPGTRLTVL.

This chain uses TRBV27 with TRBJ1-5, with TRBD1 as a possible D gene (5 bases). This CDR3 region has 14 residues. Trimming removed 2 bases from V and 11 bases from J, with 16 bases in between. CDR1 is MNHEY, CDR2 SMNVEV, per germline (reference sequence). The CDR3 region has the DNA TGTGCCAGCAGTTTAGGGGCAGGTCATTTGGCCCAGCATTTT. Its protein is CASSLGAGHLAQHF.

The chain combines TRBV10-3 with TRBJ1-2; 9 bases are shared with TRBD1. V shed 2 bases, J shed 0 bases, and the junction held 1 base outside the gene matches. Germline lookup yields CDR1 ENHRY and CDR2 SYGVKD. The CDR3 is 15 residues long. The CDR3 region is CAISETGGTNYGYTF. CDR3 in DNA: TGTGCCATCAGTGAGACAGGGGGCACTAACTATGGCTACACCTTC.

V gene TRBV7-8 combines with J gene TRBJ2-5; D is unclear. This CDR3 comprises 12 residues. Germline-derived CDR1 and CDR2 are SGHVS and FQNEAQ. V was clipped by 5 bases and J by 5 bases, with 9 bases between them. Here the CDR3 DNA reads TGTGCCAGCAGCCTGGTGGGCGAGACCCAGTACTTC. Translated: CASSLVGETQYF.

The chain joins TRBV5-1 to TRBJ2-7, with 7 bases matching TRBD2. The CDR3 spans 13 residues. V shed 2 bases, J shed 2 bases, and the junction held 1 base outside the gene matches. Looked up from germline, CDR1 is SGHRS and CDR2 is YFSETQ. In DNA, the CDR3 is TGCGCCAGCAGCTTTCGGGGGGCCTACGAGCAGTACTTC. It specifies CASSFRGAYEQYF.

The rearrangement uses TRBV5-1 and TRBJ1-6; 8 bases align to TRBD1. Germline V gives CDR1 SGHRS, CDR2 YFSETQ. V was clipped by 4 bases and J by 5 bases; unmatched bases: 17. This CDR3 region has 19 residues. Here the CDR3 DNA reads TGCGCCAGCAGCCGACTGCGACTCGGCAGGGGGCATGATAATTCACCCCTCCACTTT. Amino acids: CASSRLRLGRGHDNSPLHF.

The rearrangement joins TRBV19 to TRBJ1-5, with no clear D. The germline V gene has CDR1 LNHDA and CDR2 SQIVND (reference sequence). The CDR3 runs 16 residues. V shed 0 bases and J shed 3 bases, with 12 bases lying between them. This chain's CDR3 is CASSIDPGLTNQPQHF. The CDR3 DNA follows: TGTGCCAGTAGTATAGATCCCGGCCTGACCAATCAGCCCCAGCATTTT.

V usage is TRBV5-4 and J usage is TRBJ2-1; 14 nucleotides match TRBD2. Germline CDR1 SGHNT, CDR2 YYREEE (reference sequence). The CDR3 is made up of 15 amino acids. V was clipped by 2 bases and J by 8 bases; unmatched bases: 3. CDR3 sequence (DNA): TGTGCCAGCAGCTTCGGGACTAGCGGGGGCTATGAGCAGTTCTTC. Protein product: CASSFGTSGGYEQFF.

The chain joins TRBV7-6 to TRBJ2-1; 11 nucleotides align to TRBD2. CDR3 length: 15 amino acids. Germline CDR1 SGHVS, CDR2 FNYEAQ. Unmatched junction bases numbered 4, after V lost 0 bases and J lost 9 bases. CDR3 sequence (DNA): TGTGCCAGCAGCTTAGCTAGCGGGAGGGCCGGTGAGCAGTTCTTC. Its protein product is CASSLASGRAGEQFF. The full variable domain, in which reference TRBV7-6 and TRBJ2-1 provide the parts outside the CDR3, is GAGVSQSPRYKVTKRGQDVALRCDPISGHVSLYWYRQALGQGPEFLTYFNYEAQQDKSGLPNDRFSAERPEGSISTLTIQRTEQRDSAMYRCASSLASGRAGEQFFGPGTRLTVL.

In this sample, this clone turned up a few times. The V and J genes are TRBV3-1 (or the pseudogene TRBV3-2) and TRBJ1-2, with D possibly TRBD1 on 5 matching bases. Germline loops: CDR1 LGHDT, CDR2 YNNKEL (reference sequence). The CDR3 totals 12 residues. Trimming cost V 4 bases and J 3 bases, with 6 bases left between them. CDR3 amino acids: CASSRGDYGYTF. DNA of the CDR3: TGTGCCAGCAGCCGGGGGGACTATGGCTACACCTTC.

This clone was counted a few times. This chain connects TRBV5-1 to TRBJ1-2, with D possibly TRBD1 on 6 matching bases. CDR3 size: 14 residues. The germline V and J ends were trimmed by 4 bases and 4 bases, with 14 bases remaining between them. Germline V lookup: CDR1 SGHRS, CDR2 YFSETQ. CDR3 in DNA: TGCGCCAGCAGCCCTACAGGGCCGCTCTATGGCTACACCTTC. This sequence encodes CASSPTGPLYGYTF.